This TCR beta chain comes out of a study of cytotoxic CD8 clonotypes in ibrutinib-treated CLL. Study-wide context: Productive templates per sample averaged roughly 270,000; productive rearrangements, some 99,000.

General observations from the study: Investigators sampled sustained-remission and progressing patients at differing times.

This CDR3 is 14 amino acids long. Germline CDR1 reads ENHRY; CDR2 reads SYGVKD. With V trimmed by 6 bases and J by 0 bases, 3 bases remained unmatched. For this clone: Its antigen is currently unknown.

The source of about 2 micrograms of genomic DNA for TCR beta libraries was cryopreserved PBMCs. The protocol was immunoSEQ multiplex PCR, while the TCRdb copy is restricted to in-frame clones and leaves out a portion. Seen here are 130,000 to 150,000 clones, around 80% observed once, and the top ten hold roughly 13%. The source is a human donor with chronic lymphocytic leukemia. The chain employs TRBV10-3 and TRBJ2-5; 8 bases are a match to TRBD2. This specimen was PBMCs, taken after 12 months of ibrutinib treatment. The DNA of the CDR3 is TGTGCCATCAGATCTAGCGGGTACCAAGAGACCCAGTACTTC. It translates to CAIRSSGYQETQYF.